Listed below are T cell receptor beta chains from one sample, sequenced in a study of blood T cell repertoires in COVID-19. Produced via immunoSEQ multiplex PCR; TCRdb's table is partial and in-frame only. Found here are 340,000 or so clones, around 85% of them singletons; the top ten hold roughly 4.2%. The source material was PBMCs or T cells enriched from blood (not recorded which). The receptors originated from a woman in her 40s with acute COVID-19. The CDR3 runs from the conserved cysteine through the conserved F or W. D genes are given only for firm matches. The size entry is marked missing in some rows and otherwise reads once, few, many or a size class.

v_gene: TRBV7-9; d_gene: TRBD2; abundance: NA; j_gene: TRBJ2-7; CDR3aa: CASSFIPSGRAGLSEQYF; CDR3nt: TGTGCCAGCAGCTTTATTCCTAGCGGGAGGGCCGGGCTAAGCGAGCAGTACTTC
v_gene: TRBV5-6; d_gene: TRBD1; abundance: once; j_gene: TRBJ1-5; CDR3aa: CASSLRVGQGPPNQPQHF; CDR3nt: TGTGCCAGCAGCTTGAGGGTCGGACAGGGGCCTCCCAATCAGCCCCAGCATTTT
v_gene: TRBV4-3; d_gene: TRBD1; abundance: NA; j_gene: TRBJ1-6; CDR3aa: CASSQGTGILNSPLHF; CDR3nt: TGCGCCAGCAGCCAGGGGACAGGGATTTTAAATTCACCCCTCCACTTT
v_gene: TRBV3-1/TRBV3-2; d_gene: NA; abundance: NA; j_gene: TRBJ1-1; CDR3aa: CASSRDSNTEAFF; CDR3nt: TGTGCCAGCAGCCGGGACTCCAACACTGAAGCTTTCTTT
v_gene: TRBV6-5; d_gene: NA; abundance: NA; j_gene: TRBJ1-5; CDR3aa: CASSPTGINQPQHF; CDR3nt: TGTGCCAGCAGCCCGACAGGTATCAATCAGCCCCAGCATTTT
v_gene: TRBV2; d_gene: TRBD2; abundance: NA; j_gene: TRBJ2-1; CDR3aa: CASSGTSGGYNEQFF; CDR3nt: TGTGCCAGCAGCGGCACTAGCGGGGGCTACAATGAGCAGTTCTTC
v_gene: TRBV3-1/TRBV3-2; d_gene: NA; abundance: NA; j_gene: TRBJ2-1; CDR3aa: CASSQDQVAGRLGGTYNEQFF; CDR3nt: TGTGCCAGCAGCCAAGATCAAGTAGCCGGCCGGTTAGGAGGTACCTACAATGAGCAGTTCTTC
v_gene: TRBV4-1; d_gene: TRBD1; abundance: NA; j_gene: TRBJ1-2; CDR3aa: CASSDHDRGNYGYTF; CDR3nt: TGCGCCAGCAGCGACCACGACAGGGGGAACTATGGCTACACCTTC
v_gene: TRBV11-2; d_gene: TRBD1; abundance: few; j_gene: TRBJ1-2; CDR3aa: CASSLDIGQGYGYTF; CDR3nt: TGTGCCAGCAGCTTAGACATAGGACAGGGCTATGGCTACACCTTC
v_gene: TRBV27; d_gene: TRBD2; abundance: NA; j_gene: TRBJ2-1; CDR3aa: CASTPPTSGSREQFF; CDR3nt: TGTGCCAGCACCCCTCCGACTAGCGGGTCTCGAGAGCAGTTCTTC
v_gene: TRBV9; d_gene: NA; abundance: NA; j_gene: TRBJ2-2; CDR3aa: CASSVAGVAANTGELFF; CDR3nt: TGTGCCAGCAGCGTAGCTGGGGTAGCGGCGAACACCGGGGAGCTGTTTTTT
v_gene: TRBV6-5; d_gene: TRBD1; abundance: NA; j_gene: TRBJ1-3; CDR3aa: CASSWDRGTSGNTIYF; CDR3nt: TGTGCCAGCAGTTGGGACAGGGGTACCTCTGGAAACACCATATATTTT
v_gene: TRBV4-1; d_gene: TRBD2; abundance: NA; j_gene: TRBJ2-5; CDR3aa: CASSPTGGPRETQYF; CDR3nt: TGCGCCAGCAGCCCCACGGGAGGGCCAAGAGAGACCCAGTACTTC
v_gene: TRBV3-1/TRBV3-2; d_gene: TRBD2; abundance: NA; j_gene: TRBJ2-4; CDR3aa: CASTDSTSTSIQYF; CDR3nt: TGTGCCAGCACCGACTCGACTAGCACGAGCATTCAGTACTTC
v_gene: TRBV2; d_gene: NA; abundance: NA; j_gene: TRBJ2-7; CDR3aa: CASSEWEYEQYF; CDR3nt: TGTGCCAGCAGTGAATGGGAGTACGAGCAGTACTTC
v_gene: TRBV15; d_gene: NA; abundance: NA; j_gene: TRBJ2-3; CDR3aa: CATSRGLADTQYF; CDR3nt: TGTGCCACCAGCAGAGGACTGGCAGATACGCAGTATTTT
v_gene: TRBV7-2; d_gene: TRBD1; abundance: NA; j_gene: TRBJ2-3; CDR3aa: CASSSDRATDTQYF; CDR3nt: TGTGCCAGCAGTTCCGACAGGGCCACAGATACGCAGTATTTT
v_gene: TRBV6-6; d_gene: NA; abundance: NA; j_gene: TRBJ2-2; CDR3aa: CASSYSRAGGELFF; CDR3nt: TGTGCCAGCAGTTACTCGAGGGCCGGCGGGGAGCTGTTTTTT
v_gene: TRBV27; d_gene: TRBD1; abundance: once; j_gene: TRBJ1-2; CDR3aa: CASSLYVRGTAPNYGYTF; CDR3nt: TGTGCCAGCAGTTTATACGTTCGGGGGACAGCCCCTAACTATGGCTACACCTTC
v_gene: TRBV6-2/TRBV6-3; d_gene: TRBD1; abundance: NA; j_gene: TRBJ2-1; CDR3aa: CASSYSSQGRLYNEQFF; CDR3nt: TGTGCCAGCAGTTACTCCTCACAGGGGCGATTATACAATGAGCAGTTCTTC
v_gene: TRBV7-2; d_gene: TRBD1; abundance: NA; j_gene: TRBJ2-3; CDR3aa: CASSSWDRSTDTQYF; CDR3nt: TGTGCCAGCAGCTCATGGGACAGGAGCACAGATACGCAGTATTTT
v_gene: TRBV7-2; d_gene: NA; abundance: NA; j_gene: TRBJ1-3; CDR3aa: CASSLGPGANTIYF; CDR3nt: TGTGCCAGCAGCTTAGGGCCAGGGGCAAACACCATATATTTT
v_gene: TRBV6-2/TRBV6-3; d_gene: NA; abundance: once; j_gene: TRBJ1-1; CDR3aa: CASTPSGRNTEAFF; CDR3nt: TGTGCCAGCACCCCCTCTGGCAGGAACACTGAAGCTTTCTTT
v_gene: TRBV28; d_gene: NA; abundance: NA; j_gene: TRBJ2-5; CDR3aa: CASSSAPSTETQYF; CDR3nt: TGTGCCAGCAGTTCCGCTCCTAGCACCGAGACCCAGTACTTC
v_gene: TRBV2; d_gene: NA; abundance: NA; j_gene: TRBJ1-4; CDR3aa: CASKQGATNEKLFF; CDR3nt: TGTGCCAGCAAGCAGGGCGCAACTAATGAAAAACTGTTTTTT
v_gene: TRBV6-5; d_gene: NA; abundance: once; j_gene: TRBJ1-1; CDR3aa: CASSYGPNTEAFF; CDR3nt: TGTGCCAGCAGTTACGGCCCGAACACTGAAGCTTTCTTT
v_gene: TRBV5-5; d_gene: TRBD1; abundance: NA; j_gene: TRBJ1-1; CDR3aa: CASSPRQGKYTEAFF; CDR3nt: TGTGCCAGCAGCCCCCGACAGGGAAAGTACACTGAAGCTTTCTTT
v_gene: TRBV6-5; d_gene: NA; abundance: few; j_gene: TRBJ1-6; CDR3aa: CASSPRGSYNSPLHF; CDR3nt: TGTGCCAGCAGTCCCAGAGGGTCTTATAATTCACCCCTCCACTTT
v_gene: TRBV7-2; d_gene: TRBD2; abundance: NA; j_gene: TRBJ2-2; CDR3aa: CASSLAGAGAGTSGSRTGELFF; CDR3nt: TGTGCCAGCAGCTTAGCAGGAGCAGGGGCCGGGACTAGCGGGAGCAGGACCGGGGAGCTGTTTTTT
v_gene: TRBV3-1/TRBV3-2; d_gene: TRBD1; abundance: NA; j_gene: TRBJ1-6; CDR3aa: CASSQAGTGTFSGNSPLHF; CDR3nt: TGTGCCAGCAGCCAAGCCGGGACAGGGACATTCTCCGGTAATTCACCCCTCCACTTT
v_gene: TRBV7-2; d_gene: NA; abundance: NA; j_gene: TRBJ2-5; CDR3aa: CASSLVQGNSGETQYF; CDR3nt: TGTGCCAGCAGCTTAGTTCAGGGTAATAGCGGAGAGACCCAGTACTTC
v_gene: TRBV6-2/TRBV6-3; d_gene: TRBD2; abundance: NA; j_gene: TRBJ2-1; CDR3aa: CASSYVSGRAKSNEQFF; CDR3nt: TGTGCCAGCAGTTACGTTAGCGGGAGGGCCAAAAGCAATGAGCAGTTCTTC
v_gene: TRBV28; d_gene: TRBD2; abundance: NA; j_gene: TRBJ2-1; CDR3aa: CASSHHRGVYNEQFF; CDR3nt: TGTGCCAGCAGTCACCACCGGGGGGTCTACAATGAGCAGTTCTTC
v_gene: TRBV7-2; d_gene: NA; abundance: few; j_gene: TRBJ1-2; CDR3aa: CASSLMTVGYGYTF; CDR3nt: TGTGCCAGCAGCTTAATGACAGTCGGATATGGCTACACCTTC
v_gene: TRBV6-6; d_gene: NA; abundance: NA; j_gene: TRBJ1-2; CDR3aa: CASSYSNQGYTF; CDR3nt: TGTGCCAGCAGTTACTCGAACCAGGGCTACACCTTC
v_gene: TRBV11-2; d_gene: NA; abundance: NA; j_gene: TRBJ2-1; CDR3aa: CASSFGGRSSYNEQFF; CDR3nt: TGTGCCAGCAGCTTTGGGGGCCGAAGCTCCTACAATGAGCAGTTCTTC
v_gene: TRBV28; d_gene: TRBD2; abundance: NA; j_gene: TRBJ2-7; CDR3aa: CASSSSQGLAGGGEQYF; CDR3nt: TGTGCCAGCAGTTCAAGCCAGGGACTAGCGGGAGGAGGCGAGCAGTACTTC
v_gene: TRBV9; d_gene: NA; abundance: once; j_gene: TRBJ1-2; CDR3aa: CASSVDWGGAGYTF; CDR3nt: TGTGCCAGCAGCGTCGATTGGGGGGGCGCGGGCTACACCTTC
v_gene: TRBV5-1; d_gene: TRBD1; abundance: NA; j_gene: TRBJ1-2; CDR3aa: CASSLGQGVLGYTF; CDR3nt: TGCGCCAGCAGCTTGGGACAGGGGGTATTAGGCTACACCTTC
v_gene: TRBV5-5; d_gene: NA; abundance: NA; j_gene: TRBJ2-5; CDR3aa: CASSLASAGGAKRETQYF; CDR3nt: TGTGCCAGCAGCTTGGCGTCTGCTGGGGGCGCTAAAAGAGAGACCCAGTACTTC
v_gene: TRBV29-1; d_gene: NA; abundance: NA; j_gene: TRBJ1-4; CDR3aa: CSVQRGRAGEKLFF; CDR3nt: TGCAGCGTTCAGCGGGGCAGGGCGGGTGAAAAACTGTTTTTT
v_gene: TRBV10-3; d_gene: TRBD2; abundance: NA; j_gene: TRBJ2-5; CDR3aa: CASGGIRETQYF; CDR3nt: TGTGCCTCCGGGGGGATTCGGGAGACCCAGTACTTC
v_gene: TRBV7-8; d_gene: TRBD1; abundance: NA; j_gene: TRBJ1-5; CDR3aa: CASSLRSSGGPSNQPQHF; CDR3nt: TGTGCCAGCAGCCTACGATCGTCAGGGGGTCCGAGCAATCAGCCCCAGCATTTT
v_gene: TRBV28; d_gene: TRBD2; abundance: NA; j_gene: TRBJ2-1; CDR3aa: CASSPGLAGVLDEQFF; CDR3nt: TGTGCCAGCAGCCCCGGACTAGCGGGAGTATTGGATGAGCAGTTCTTC
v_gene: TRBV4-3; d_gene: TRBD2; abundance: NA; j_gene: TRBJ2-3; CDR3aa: CASSQDPGLAGAADTQYF; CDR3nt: TGCGCCAGCAGCCAAGACCCAGGACTAGCGGGGGCTGCAGATACGCAGTATTTT
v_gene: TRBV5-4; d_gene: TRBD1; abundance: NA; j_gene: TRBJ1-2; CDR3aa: CASSRDRGPGGYTF; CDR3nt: TGTGCCAGCAGCCGGGACAGGGGGCCTGGTGGCTACACCTTC
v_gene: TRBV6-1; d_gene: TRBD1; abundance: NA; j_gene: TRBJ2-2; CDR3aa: CASSDDRVGELFF; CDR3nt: TGTGCCAGCAGTGACGACAGGGTCGGGGAGCTGTTTTTT
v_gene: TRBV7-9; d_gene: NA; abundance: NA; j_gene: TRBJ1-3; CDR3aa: CASSQQEPSGNTIYF; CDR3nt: TGTGCCAGCAGCCAACAGGAACCGTCTGGAAACACCATATATTTT
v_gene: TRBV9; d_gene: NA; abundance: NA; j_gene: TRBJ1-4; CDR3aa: CASSTRGGNEKLFF; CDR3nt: TGTGCCAGCAGCACCCGGGGGGGTAATGAAAAACTGTTTTTT
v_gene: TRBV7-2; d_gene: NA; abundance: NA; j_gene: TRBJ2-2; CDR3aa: CASSSPGHLTGELFF; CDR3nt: TGTGCCAGCAGCTCTCCGGGACATCTAACCGGGGAGCTGTTTTTT
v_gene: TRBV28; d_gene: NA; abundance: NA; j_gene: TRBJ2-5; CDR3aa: CASSRDIGQETQYF; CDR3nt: TGTGCCAGCAGCCGGGACATCGGACAAGAGACCCAGTACTTC
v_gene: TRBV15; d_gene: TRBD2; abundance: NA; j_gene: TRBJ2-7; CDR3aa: CATSRELSGIYEQYF; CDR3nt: TGTGCCACCAGCAGAGAACTTAGCGGGATCTACGAGCAGTACTTC
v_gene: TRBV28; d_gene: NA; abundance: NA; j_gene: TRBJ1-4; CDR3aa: CASSIIGVATNEKLFF; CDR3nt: TGTGCCAGCAGTATAATCGGAGTTGCAACTAATGAAAAACTGTTTTTT